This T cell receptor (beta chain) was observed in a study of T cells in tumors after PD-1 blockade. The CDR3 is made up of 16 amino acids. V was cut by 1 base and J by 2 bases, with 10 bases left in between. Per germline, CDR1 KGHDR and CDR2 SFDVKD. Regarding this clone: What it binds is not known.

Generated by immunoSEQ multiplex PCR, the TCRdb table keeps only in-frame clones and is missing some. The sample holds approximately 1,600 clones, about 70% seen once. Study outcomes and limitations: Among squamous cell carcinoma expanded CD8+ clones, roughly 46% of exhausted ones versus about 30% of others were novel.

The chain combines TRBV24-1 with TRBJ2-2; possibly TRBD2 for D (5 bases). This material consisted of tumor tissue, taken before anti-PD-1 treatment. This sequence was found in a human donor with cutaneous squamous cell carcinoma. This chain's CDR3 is CATSDFEAVNTGELFF. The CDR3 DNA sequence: TGTGCCACCAGTGATTTCGAAGCGGTAAACACCGGGGAGCTGTTTTTT.